Listed below are T cell receptor beta chains from one sample, sequenced in a study of spatial heterogeneity in lung cancer. From the 5' RACE reads, TCRdb called clonotypes with MiXCR, one entry per CDR3 protein. The sample gives about 27,000 distinct CDR3 sequences, more than 5.5% of which show up once; about 24% is in the top ten. The source material was lung tumor tissue, sampled at surgery. These receptor sequences come from a male donor with early-stage non-small cell lung cancer. Both conserved end residues are part of each CDR3. Each record gives: D gene, CDR3 length, J gene, V gene, clone size, CDR3 DNA, CDR3 protein. A D gene is named only where the DNA matches it firmly. Some rows have no size entry. The others give once, few or many, or a class for an expanded clone.

D: TRBD1
length: 16
J: TRBJ2-1
V: TRBV5-4
size: few
DNA: TGTGCCAGCAGCTTTGCTGGGACAGGGCGCCACAATGAGCAGTTCTTC
CDR3: CASSFAGTGRHNEQFF

D: .
length: 13
J: TRBJ2-2
V: TRBV7-9
size: many
DNA: TGTGCCAGCGGGACTCCGATCGTCAGGGAGCTGTTTTTT
CDR3: CASGTPIVRELFF

D: TRBD1
length: 16
J: TRBJ2-7
V: TRBV13
size: medium-sized
DNA: TGTGCCAGCAGCCCGTCGGGACAGGCATCCAAGAATGAGCAGTACTTC
CDR3: CASSPSGQASKNEQYF

D: .
length: 11
J: TRBJ2-1
V: TRBV12-3/TRBV12-4
size: many
DNA: TGTGCCAGCAGTTTTTACAATGAGCAGTTCTTC
CDR3: CASSFYNEQFF

D: .
length: 16
J: TRBJ2-6
V: TRBV5-1
size: .
DNA: TGCGCCAGCAGCTTGCGGGCCGACTCTGGGGCCAACGTCCTGACTTTC
CDR3: CASSLRADSGANVLTF

D: .
length: 13
J: TRBJ2-3
V: TRBV25-1
size: many
DNA: TGTGCCAGCAGGAGCCCTAGCACAGATACGCAGTATTTT
CDR3: CASRSPSTDTQYF

D: TRBD1
length: 15
J: TRBJ2-7
V: TRBV4-2
size: many
DNA: TGTGCCAGCAGCCCGAAGACAGGGTGGGGTGGCGAGCAGTACTTC
CDR3: CASSPKTGWGGEQYF

D: .
length: 13
J: TRBJ2-7
V: TRBV20-1
size: few
DNA: TGCAGTGCTAGGCAGGGGAGCTCCTACGAGCAGTACTTC
CDR3: CSARQGSSYEQYF

D: .
length: 14
J: TRBJ2-3
V: TRBV6-5
size: few
DNA: TGTGCCAGCAGTGACACCGCCGAGGCAGATACGCAGTATTTT
CDR3: CASSDTAEADTQYF

D: .
length: 12
J: TRBJ2-1
V: TRBV12-3/TRBV12-4
size: many
DNA: TGTGCCAGCAGGAACACCCCCAATGAGCAGTTCTTC
CDR3: CASRNTPNEQFF

D: .
length: 17
J: TRBJ1-1
V: TRBV6-5
size: many
DNA: TGTGCCAGCAGTTACTCAATGGGAACCCCCGTGGAGACTGAAGCTTTCTTT
CDR3: CASSYSMGTPVETEAFF

D: .
length: 16
J: TRBJ2-3
V: TRBV27
size: many
DNA: TGTGCCAGCAGTTTAGCGGACACGCTGGGCACAGATACGCAGTATTTT
CDR3: CASSLADTLGTDTQYF

D: .
length: 13
J: TRBJ2-7
V: TRBV7-2
size: few
DNA: TGTGCCAGCAGCTTGGCTCCCCTTTACGAGCAGTACTTC
CDR3: CASSLAPLYEQYF

D: .
length: 14
J: TRBJ2-7
V: TRBV29-1
size: few
DNA: TGCAGCGCCTCCCCCAGCGAGCCACCCTACGAGCAGTACTTC
CDR3: CSASPSEPPYEQYF

D: .
length: 14
J: TRBJ1-5
V: TRBV2
size: many
DNA: TGTGCCAGCAGTGAAACGTCAGGGATTCAGCCCCAGCATTTT
CDR3: CASSETSGIQPQHF

D: TRBD1
length: 17
J: TRBJ2-2
V: TRBV14
size: few
DNA: TGTGCCAGCAGCTCCTCCGGGACAGGGACTTACACCGGGGAGCTGTTTTTT
CDR3: CASSSSGTGTYTGELFF

D: .
length: 13
J: TRBJ2-7
V: TRBV6-5
size: many
DNA: TGTGCCAGCAGTCGACTGGGGCCCGGGGAGCAGTACTTC
CDR3: CASSRLGPGEQYF

D: .
length: 14
J: TRBJ1-5
V: TRBV29-1
size: .
DNA: TGCAGCGTTGCGTACACAGGACCCAATCAGCCCCAGCATTTT
CDR3: CSVAYTGPNQPQHF

D: .
length: 16
J: TRBJ1-1
V: TRBV20-1
size: many
DNA: TGCAGTGCTAGAGATGTCTCCCGGGGTGGCAACACTGAAGCTTTCTTT
CDR3: CSARDVSRGGNTEAFF

D: TRBD1
length: 13
J: TRBJ2-4
V: TRBV28
size: .
DNA: TGTGCCAGCAGTTTCACAGGGGCAGGCATTCAGTACTTC
CDR3: CASSFTGAGIQYF

D: TRBD1
length: 15
J: TRBJ2-7
V: TRBV29-1
size: many
DNA: TGCAGCGTTGAGGGGACAGCCTCTAACTCCTACGAGCAGTACTTC
CDR3: CSVEGTASNSYEQYF

D: TRBD2
length: 14
J: TRBJ2-5
V: TRBV24-1
size: .
DNA: TGTGCCACCAGTGATCTGACTAGCGGGGGCCCCCAGTACTTC
CDR3: CATSDLTSGGPQYF

D: .
length: 20
J: TRBJ1-1
V: TRBV6-2/TRBV6-3
size: many
DNA: TGTGCCAGCAGTTACTCGATACGGGAGACGCACCCCAACATGAACACTGAAGCTTTCTTT
CDR3: CASSYSIRETHPNMNTEAFF

D: TRBD1
length: 14
J: TRBJ2-3
V: TRBV20-1
size: many
DNA: TGCAGTGCCACCGGGACAGGGGAGCCAGATACGCAGTATTTT
CDR3: CSATGTGEPDTQYF

D: .
length: 17
J: TRBJ2-3
V: TRBV7-2
size: few
DNA: TGTGCCAGCAGCTTACGAGTTGGACGGGGACGAACAGATACGCAGTATTTT
CDR3: CASSLRVGRGRTDTQYF

D: TRBD2
length: 16
J: TRBJ2-5
V: TRBV7-2
size: .
DNA: TGTGCCAGCAGCTCCAGGACTAGCGGGGCCTCATTGACCCAGTACTTC
CDR3: CASSSRTSGASLTQYF

D: TRBD1
length: 16
J: TRBJ2-7
V: TRBV18
size: many
DNA: TGTGCCAGCTCACCACCGGGGACAGGGAGTCTATACGAGCAGTACTTC
CDR3: CASSPPGTGSLYEQYF

D: .
length: 14
J: TRBJ2-3
V: TRBV7-2
size: many
DNA: TGTGCCAGCAGCCGTGGACAGCCGGCAGATACGCAGTATTTT
CDR3: CASSRGQPADTQYF

D: TRBD1
length: 15
J: TRBJ1-3
V: TRBV20-1
size: many
DNA: TGCAGTGCTAGAGGAAACAGGGGAGCTGGAAACACCATATATTTT
CDR3: CSARGNRGAGNTIYF

D: .
length: 12
J: TRBJ2-3
V: TRBV20-1
size: .
DNA: TGCAGCATACAGGGCCTCACAGATACGCAGTATTTT
CDR3: CSIQGLTDTQYF

D: .
length: 14
J: TRBJ2-5
V: TRBV19
size: few
DNA: TGTGCCAGTAGTATTAACTGGTCCTCAGAGACCCAGTACTTC
CDR3: CASSINWSSETQYF

D: .
length: 15
J: TRBJ2-5
V: TRBV5-4
size: few
DNA: TGTGCCAGCAGTTTTTCCGAGTTGTACCAAGAGACCCAGTACTTC
CDR3: CASSFSELYQETQYF

D: .
length: 15
J: TRBJ1-3
V: TRBV12-3/TRBV12-4
size: many
DNA: TGTGCCAGCCGCAAGGGGAGGGTCTCTGGAAACACCATATATTTT
CDR3: CASRKGRVSGNTIYF

D: .
length: 15
J: TRBJ2-2
V: TRBV7-6
size: many
DNA: TGTGCCAGCAGCTTAAGGGCAGGGGACATCGGGGAGCTGTTTTTT
CDR3: CASSLRAGDIGELFF

D: TRBD1
length: 16
J: TRBJ1-6
V: TRBV7-9
size: many
DNA: TGTGCCAGCAACTGGTGGACAGGCTCCTATAATTCACCCCTCCACTTT
CDR3: CASNWWTGSYNSPLHF

D: TRBD1
length: 15
J: TRBJ2-3
V: TRBV5-4
size: .
DNA: TGTGCCAGCAGCTCTCCGGGACAGGGTACAGATACGCAGTATTTT
CDR3: CASSSPGQGTDTQYF

D: .
length: 15
J: TRBJ2-3
V: TRBV7-9
size: many
DNA: TGTGCCAGCAGCTTAGAAGGACTCCGCACAGATACGCAGTATTTT
CDR3: CASSLEGLRTDTQYF

D: .
length: 11
J: TRBJ2-7
V: TRBV20-1
size: few
DNA: TGCAGTGTTGGGGGCGGCTACGAGCAGTACTTC
CDR3: CSVGGGYEQYF

D: .
length: 14
J: TRBJ2-3
V: TRBV20-1
size: .
DNA: TGCAGTGCTAGAGAGGCCGGCGGCACCTCTACGCAGTATTTT
CDR3: CSAREAGGTSTQYF

D: TRBD2
length: 17
J: TRBJ2-3
V: TRBV5-5
size: many
DNA: TGTGCCAGCAGCTTGGCCCCAGCAAGCGGGGGAACAGATACGCAGTATTTT
CDR3: CASSLAPASGGTDTQYF

D: TRBD2
length: 15
J: TRBJ2-1
V: TRBV11-2
size: many
DNA: TGTGCCAGCAGCGTAGGGACTAGCTCCTACAATGAGCAGTTCTTC
CDR3: CASSVGTSSYNEQFF

D: .
length: 17
J: TRBJ2-5
V: TRBV6-5
size: .
DNA: TGTGCCAGCAGTTACACCCCCGGGGCGGGGGCGGAAGAGACCCAGTACTTC
CDR3: CASSYTPGAGAEETQYF

D: .
length: 14
J: TRBJ1-1
V: TRBV25-1
size: few
DNA: TGTGCCAGCAGTGAATATGGGCTGAACACTGAAGCTTTCTTT
CDR3: CASSEYGLNTEAFF

D: .
length: 12
J: TRBJ1-5
V: TRBV15
size: .
DNA: TGTGCCACCAGCAGAGAAAATGAGCCCCAGCATTTT
CDR3: CATSRENEPQHF

D: .
length: 18
J: TRBJ1-2
V: TRBV4-3
size: .
DNA: TGCGCCAGCAGCCAAGATAGTAGGGTCCGGGGGGCTAACTATGGCTACACCTTC
CDR3: CASSQDSRVRGANYGYTF

D: .
length: 15
J: TRBJ1-3
V: TRBV20-1
size: many
DNA: TGCAGTGCTAGAGATCCTTCCGGGTTTGGAAACACCATATATTTT
CDR3: CSARDPSGFGNTIYF

D: TRBD2
length: 13
J: TRBJ2-3
V: TRBV7-2
size: medium-sized
DNA: TGTGCCAGCAGCCCCGGGACTAGCGGGGTGCAGTATTTT
CDR3: CASSPGTSGVQYF

D: TRBD2
length: 16
J: TRBJ2-7
V: TRBV7-6
size: many
DNA: TGTGCCAGCAGCCCGCAGACTAGCGGGGTGTCCTACGAGCAGTACTTC
CDR3: CASSPQTSGVSYEQYF

D: .
length: 12
J: TRBJ1-6
V: TRBV4-2
size: many
DNA: TGTGCCAGCAGCCAAGATGTTGGGGGGTTACACTTT
CDR3: CASSQDVGGLHF

D: .
length: 11
J: TRBJ2-1
V: TRBV28
size: .
DNA: TGTGCCAGCAGTCTAAACAATGAGCAGTTCTTC
CDR3: CASSLNNEQFF

D: .
length: 13
J: TRBJ2-5
V: TRBV12-3/TRBV12-4
size: many
DNA: TGTGCCAGCAGTCCCGGCGAGTACGGGACCCAGTACTTC
CDR3: CASSPGEYGTQYF

D: .
length: 14
J: TRBJ1-2
V: TRBV6-5
size: many
DNA: TGTGCCAGCAGTTACTCGCCAACGGGGATCGGCTACACCTTC
CDR3: CASSYSPTGIGYTF

D: TRBD1
length: 15
J: TRBJ2-7
V: TRBV3-1
size: .
DNA: TGTGCCAGCAGCCACCCCCGGACAGGAAACTGGCGGCAGTACTTC
CDR3: CASSHPRTGNWRQYF

D: .
length: 16
J: TRBJ1-2
V: TRBV20-1
size: .
DNA: TGCAGTGCTAGAGACCCTGGACAAGACCTAACTATTGACTACACCTTC
CDR3: CSARDPGQDLTIDYTF

D: .
length: 13
J: TRBJ2-5
V: TRBV29-1
size: many
DNA: TGCAGCGTAGAAAGGGGAGGGGGAGAGACCCAGTACTTC
CDR3: CSVERGGGETQYF

D: .
length: 14
J: TRBJ2-3
V: TRBV5-1
size: .
DNA: TGCGCCAGCAGCATAGGGGACGCCACAGATACGCAGTATTTT
CDR3: CASSIGDATDTQYF

D: TRBD2
length: 16
J: TRBJ2-3
V: TRBV9
size: many
DNA: TGTGCCAGCAGCGCGCTAGCGGGGGGGCCGAGAGATACGCAGTATTTT
CDR3: CASSALAGGPRDTQYF

D: .
length: 11
J: TRBJ2-1
V: TRBV29-1
size: medium-sized
DNA: TGCAGCGTGGGACTCTACAATGAGCAGTTCTTC
CDR3: CSVGLYNEQFF